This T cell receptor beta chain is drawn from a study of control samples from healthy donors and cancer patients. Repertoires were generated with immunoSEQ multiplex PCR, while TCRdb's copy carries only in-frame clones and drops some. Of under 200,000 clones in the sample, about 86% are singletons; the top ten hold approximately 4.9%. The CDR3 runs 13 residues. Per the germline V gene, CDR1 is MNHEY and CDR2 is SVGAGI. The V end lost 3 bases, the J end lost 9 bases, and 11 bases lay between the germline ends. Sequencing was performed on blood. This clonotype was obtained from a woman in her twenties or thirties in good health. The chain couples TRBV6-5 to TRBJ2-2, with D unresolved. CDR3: CASSYTVAWELFF. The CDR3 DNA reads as TGTGCCAGCAGTTATACGGTGGCCTGGGAGCTGTTTTTT.